Below are 18 T cell receptor beta chains sequenced from a single sample in a study of shared clonotypes between healthy human individuals. Assay: immunoSEQ multiplex PCR; the TCRdb copy retains only in-frame clones and omits some. The table records 2 million to 2.5 million clones, around 92% of them present only once. Sequencing used naive CD4+ T cells from PBMCs. The subset: CD45RA+ positively selected. The receptors originated from a man aged 18 to 30 in good health. Some clones in this sample may be carry-over from other donors' samples.

The V gene is TRBV6-5, the J gene TRBJ1-4, with a tentative D call TRBD1 (6 bases). Trimming cost V 0 bases and J 8 bases, with 10 bases left between them. The CDR3 covers 14 residues. Looked up from germline, CDR1 is MNHEY and CDR2 is SVGAGI. The CDR3 sequence is CASSYSAQGEKLFF. CDR3 bases: TGTGCCAGCAGTTACTCGGCCCAGGGGGAAAAACTGTTTTTT.

A word on this clone: Other nucleotide sequences from this sample produce the same CDR3. The chain links TRBV20-1 to TRBJ2-7; D is uncertain. Germline V gene lookup returns CDR1 DFQATT and CDR2 SNEGSKA (reference sequence). V was trimmed by 6 bases and J by 3 bases, leaving 6 bases between them. CDR3 length: 10 residues. The CDR3 sequence: CSALLYEQYF. In DNA, the CDR3 is TGCAGTGCCCTTCTCTACGAGCAGTACTTC.

The chain links TRBV5-4 to TRBJ2-1; 8 nucleotides align to TRBD2. CDR1 and CDR2 from the germline V gene are SGHNT and YYREEE (reference sequence). Germline trimming cut 5 bases from V and 4 bases from J; bases unmatched to any gene: 11. This CDR3 region has 16 residues. CDR3 region: CASSSGGTRAYNEQFF. CDR3 bases: TGTGCCAGCAGTTCCGGCGGGACTAGGGCATACAATGAGCAGTTCTTC.

The J gene is TRBJ2-2, the V gene TRBV27; 7 nucleotides line up with TRBD2. The CDR3 is 15 residues long. Germline CDR1 MNHEY, CDR2 SMNVEV (reference sequence). Trimming at V came to 6 bases and at J to 6 bases, leaving 10 bases not matched to a gene. The chain's CDR3 is CASRLLGGSAGELFF. In nucleotides, the CDR3 is TGTGCCAGCAGACTCTTGGGGGGGTCGGCCGGGGAGCTGTTTTTT.

The rearrangement joins TRBV9 to TRBJ2-2, with no clear D. V lost 0 bases, J lost 7 bases, and 10 bases lay in between. Per the germline V gene, CDR1 is SGDLS and CDR2 is YYNGEE. This CDR3 is built from 14 residues. CDR3 protein: CASSVAGPDGELFF. In DNA form, the CDR3 reads TGTGCCAGCAGCGTAGCTGGGCCGGACGGGGAGCTGTTTTTT. Drawing the rest from reference TRBV9 and TRBJ2-2, the complete variable domain is DSGVTQTPKHLITATGQRVTLRCSPRSGDLSVYWYQQSLDQGLQFLIQYYNGEERAKGNILERFSAQQFPDLHSELNLSSLELGDSALYFCASSVAGPDGELFFGEGSRLTVL.

V is TRBV29-1 and J is TRBJ2-1; 8 bases agree with TRBD2. Germline trimming cut 0 bases from V and 3 bases from J; bases unmatched to any gene: 7. The CDR3 length is 16 residues. CDR1 and CDR2 from the germline V gene are SQVTM and ANQGSEA. CDR3 amino acids: CSVEEGGAGGYNEQFF. Here the CDR3 DNA reads TGCAGCGTTGAAGAGGGGGGCGCGGGAGGCTACAATGAGCAGTTCTTC.

Points on this clone: The final CDR3 position lacks the conserved phenylalanine or tryptophan, pointing to a likely read error. The V gene is TRBV7-3, the J gene TRBJ1-2; 7 nucleotides match TRBD1. CDR1 and CDR2 (germline): SGHTA, FQGTGA. V dropped 2 bases and J dropped 8; count of bases not matched to a gene: 11. CDR3 length: 15 amino acids. CDR3 DNA sequence: TGTGCCAGCAGCTTAGATGAGGGGGCGCACGGCGGCTACACCCTC. Translated: CASSLDEGAHGGYTL.

The chain links TRBV7-2 to TRBJ1-2, with 7 positions matching TRBD1. After removal of 0 bases from V and 7 bases from J, the junction contained 5 bases not matched to a gene. CDR3 length: 14 residues. CDR1 is SGHTA, CDR2 FQGNSA, per germline. In DNA, the CDR3 is TGTGCCAGCAGCTTAGCCCCAGGGGGTCGTGGCTACACCTTC. It yields the protein CASSLAPGGRGYTF.

The chain employs TRBV28 and TRBJ1-5, with D perhaps matching TRBD1 (5 bases). CDR3 length: 13 residues. CDR1 and CDR2 (germline): MDHEN, SYDVKM. The V gene lost 8 bases and the J gene lost 6 bases, with 14 bases spanning the gap. DNA of the CDR3: TGTGCCAGCCGGACACGACCGGTTCAGCCCCAGCATTTT. Translated, it gives CASRTRPVQPQHF. Filled out from reference TRBV28 and TRBJ1-5, the complete variable domain reads DVKVTQSSRYLVKRTGEKVFLECVQDMDHENMFWYRQDPGLGLRLIYFSYDVKMKEKGDIPEGYSVSREKKERFSLILESASTNQTSMYLCASRTRPVQPQHFGDGTRLSIL.

The genes are TRBV5-1 and TRBJ2-5; the D gene could be TRBD1 or TRBD2 (6 bases each). Germline V gives CDR1 SGHRS, CDR2 YFSETQ. This CDR3 is built from 15 residues. The V gene lost 0 bases and the J gene lost 1 base, with 10 bases spanning the gap. This CDR3 reads CASSLAGARQETQYF. The DNA of the CDR3 is TGCGCCAGCAGCTTGGCGGGGGCCCGCCAAGAGACCCAGTACTTC.

The rearrangement links TRBV5-4 to TRBJ2-7; 11 nucleotides align to TRBD1. The J segment lost 2 bases and the V segment lost 0 bases, leaving 1 base of the junction unmatched. Germline V gene sequence: CDR1 SGHNT, CDR2 YYREEE (reference sequence). The CDR3 loop spans 15 amino acids. CDR3 coding DNA: TGTGCCAGCAGCTTGGGGACAGGGGGCGCCTACGAGCAGTACTTC. The encoded protein is CASSLGTGGAYEQYF.

The chain couples TRBV7-8 to TRBJ1-1; perhaps TRBD1 as D (5 bases). V was shortened by 1 base and J by 5 bases, with 14 bases between the two germline ends. CDR1 is SGHVS and CDR2 is FQNEAQ in the germline V gene. The CDR3 length is 15 residues. The CDR3 loop is CASSLEVFGGTEAFF. DNA for the CDR3: TGTGCCAGCAGCTTAGAGGTCTTTGGGGGGACTGAAGCTTTCTTT. Looking up the rest from reference TRBV7-8 and TRBJ1-1 gives the full variable domain: GAGVSQSPRYKVAKRGQDVALRCDPISGHVSLFWYQQALGQGPEFLTYFQNEAQLDKSGLPSDRFFAERPEGSVSTLKIQRTQQEDSAVYLCASSLEVFGGTEAFFGQGTRLTVV.

V usage is TRBV28 and J usage is TRBJ2-5; TRBD2 might be the D (7 bases). The CDR3 length is 17 residues. Trimming took off 4 bases at V and 5 bases at J, with 23 bases between the two ends. Germline lookup yields CDR1 MDHEN and CDR2 SYDVKM. CDR3 sequence (DNA): TGTGCCAGCAGTTCTGCCTCGCTGGGGGGGACATGGGAGACCCAGTACTTC. Translation gives CASSSASLGGTWETQYF.

The chain combines TRBV20-1 with TRBJ2-1; no reliable D call. Germline CDR1 and CDR2: DFQATT and SNEGSKA (reference sequence). With 3 bases removed from V and 16 bases from J, the gap between germline ends came to 13 bases. The CDR3 runs 10 residues. In nucleotides, the CDR3 is TGCAGTGCTAGTGGTGACCGTCCCTTCTTC. Its protein is CSASGDRPFF.

The chain uses TRBV29-1 and TRBJ2-7; TRBD2 matches 14 bases. The CDR3 has 15 amino acids. Germline trimming cut 7 bases from V and 0 bases from J; bases unmatched to any gene: 5. Germline CDR1 is SQVTM and CDR2 is ANQGSEA. The CDR3 region is CSATGTSGSSYEQYF. The CDR3 nucleotides are TGCAGCGCAACCGGGACTAGCGGGAGCTCCTACGAGCAGTACTTC.

The rearrangement uses TRBV9 and TRBJ2-7, with D perhaps given as TRBD1 or TRBD2 (5 bases each). The CDR3 is made up of 14 amino acids. The ends were cut back, 0 bases at V and 10 bases at J, with 17 bases in the middle. From germline, CDR1 is SGDLS and CDR2 YYNGEE. The chain's CDR3 is CASSVDALTGAQYF. The CDR3 DNA reads as TGTGCCAGCAGCGTAGATGCCCTTACCGGGGCCCAGTACTTC.

The J gene is TRBJ1-2, the V gene TRBV9, with 8 positions matching TRBD1. The CDR3 length is 14 residues. The germline V gene has CDR1 SGDLS and CDR2 YYNGEE. V dropped 0 bases and J dropped 7; count of bases not matched to a gene: 5. The CDR3 DNA reads TGTGCCAGCAGCGTAGATTGGGACAGGTCTGGCTACACCTTC. This gives the protein CASSVDWDRSGYTF.

The rearrangement links TRBV28 to TRBJ2-1, with 11 bases identical to TRBD1. The CDR3 sequence is 16 residues long. Germline trimming cut 5 bases from V and 8 bases from J; bases unmatched to any gene: 11. The germline V gene encodes CDR1 MDHEN and CDR2 SYDVKM. The CDR3 DNA reads TGTGCCAGCAGTCCTACCCCAGGGACAGGGGGTTATGAGCAGTTCTTC. Translated: CASSPTPGTGGYEQFF.